These T cell receptor beta chains were read from a single sample in a study of blood T cell repertoires in COVID-19. The protocol was immunoSEQ multiplex PCR, while the TCRdb copy is restricted to in-frame clones and leaves out a portion. Of 55,000 to 75,000 clones in the sample, roughly 85% are singletons; the top ten hold under 3.5%. Source material: peripheral blood. All receptors come from a man aged 55 to 70 with acute or convalescent COVID-19. The CDR3 runs from the conserved cysteine through the conserved F or W. A D gene is named only where the DNA matches it firmly. Some rows have no size entry. The others give once, few or many, or a class for an expanded clone.

v_call	clone_size	j_call	d_call	cdr3_nt	cdr3_aa
TRBV27	few	TRBJ2-4	.	TGTGCCAGCAGTTTATCTCAAAACCCCCTCGAAAAGAGGAACATTCAGTACTTC	CASSLSQNPLEKRNIQYF
TRBV27	few	TRBJ1-2	TRBD1	TGTGCCAGCAGTTCTTGGACAGGGCCTGGTGGCTACACCTTC	CASSSWTGPGGYTF
TRBV4-1	.	TRBJ2-5	.	TGCGCCAGCAGCCAGTCGGGACAGCGGGGGGAGACCCAGTACTTC	CASSQSGQRGETQYF
TRBV5-5	.	TRBJ1-1	.	TGTGCCAGCAGCTTGGCTATATTCCAAGCGGCCGCGTTCACTGAAGCTTTCTTT	CASSLAIFQAAAFTEAFF
TRBV7-2	.	TRBJ1-1	TRBD1	TGTGCCAGCAGTTCAGACAGGGTTAAAGCTTTCTTT	CASSSDRVKAFF
TRBV3-1/TRBV3-2	.	TRBJ2-1	.	TGTGCCAGCAGCCGCGGGGAAAGCTACAATGAGCAGTTCTTC	CASSRGESYNEQFF
TRBV7-4	once	TRBJ1-5	TRBD1	TGTGCCAGCAGCTTAAAGACAGGGGTCAGCAATCAGCCCCAGCATTTT	CASSLKTGVSNQPQHF
TRBV18	.	TRBJ2-1	.	TGTGCCAGCTCACCTAGTGAGGAAACCCCGGGCAATGAGCAGTTCTTC	CASSPSEETPGNEQFF
TRBV9	.	TRBJ1-2	TRBD1	TGTGCCAGCGCACAGGGGGCCGGGTTTGATGGCTACACCTTC	CASAQGAGFDGYTF
TRBV27	.	TRBJ1-2	.	TGTGCCAGCTGGAGGAATGGCTACACCTTC	CASWRNGYTF
TRBV19	few	TRBJ1-1	TRBD1	TGTGCCAGTAGTACCGACCCCGGGACAGTCTACATGAACACTGAAGCTTTCTTT	CASSTDPGTVYMNTEAFF
TRBV7-7	.	TRBJ1-3	TRBD1	TGTGCTAGCAGCTTAGCGTCAGACAGGGGGCCTGCTGGAAACACCATATATTTT	CASSLASDRGPAGNTIYF
TRBV18	.	TRBJ2-2	.	TGTGCCAGCTCACCCCGAGTCGTGGCCGGGGAGCTGTTTTTT	CASSPRVVAGELFF
TRBV28	.	TRBJ1-1	.	TGTGCCAGCAGTGCAGGGATGGTAACTGAAGCTTTCTTT	CASSAGMVTEAFF
TRBV5-1	.	TRBJ2-3	TRBD2	TGCGCCAGCCGGACTAGCGGAGTCACAGATACGCAGTATTTT	CASRTSGVTDTQYF
TRBV15	.	TRBJ1-2	TRBD1	TGTGCCACCAGCAGGACCGGACAGGGGGGGCTAGGCTACACCTTC	CATSRTGQGGLGYTF
TRBV6-6	few	TRBJ2-7	.	TGTGCCAGCAGTTACTCGCTAGGCCTATCCGAGCAGTACTTC	CASSYSLGLSEQYF
TRBV10-1	.	TRBJ1-2	TRBD1	TGCGCCAGCAGTGAGTCGGGACAGTATGGCTACACCTTC	CASSESGQYGYTF
TRBV27	.	TRBJ2-7	.	TGTGCCAGCTCTCTCAGGGTTACCTACGAGCAGTACTTC	CASSLRVTYEQYF
TRBV7-8	.	TRBJ1-4	.	TGTGCCAGCAGCTTAGTCAGGGAGGGAGATGAAAAACTGTTTTTT	CASSLVREGDEKLFF
TRBV7-2	.	TRBJ1-2	.	TGTGCCAGCAGCCGGGACTATGGCTACACCTTC	CASSRDYGYTF
TRBV18	.	TRBJ1-1	TRBD1	TGTGCCAGCTCACCAGAGGCAGGGGGCACTGAAGCTTTCTTT	CASSPEAGGTEAFF